This entry concerns a single TCR beta chain. TCRdb's copy holds only in-frame clones and misses some; the assay was immunoSEQ multiplex PCR. Altogether hundreds of thousands of clones are present, approximately 79% being singletons, with the ten largest covering over 1.5%. The CDR3 loop spans 15 amino acids. V shed 3 bases and J shed 4 bases, with 16 bases lying between them. Germline CDR1 reads LNHDA; CDR2 reads SQIVND (reference sequence). This specimen belongs to a study of shared clonotypes between healthy human individuals. Sequencing was performed on memory CD4+ T cells sorted from blood. Specified subset: CD45RA-negative fraction. The origin of this receptor is a woman in her 30s in good health. V gene TRBV19 combines with J gene TRBJ2-7, with a possible D match to TRBD1 (6 bases). The CDR3, as DNA: TGTGCCAGTAGTATTTCGGCAGGGGCGTCTTACGAGCAGTACTTC. It specifies CASSISAGASYEQYF.